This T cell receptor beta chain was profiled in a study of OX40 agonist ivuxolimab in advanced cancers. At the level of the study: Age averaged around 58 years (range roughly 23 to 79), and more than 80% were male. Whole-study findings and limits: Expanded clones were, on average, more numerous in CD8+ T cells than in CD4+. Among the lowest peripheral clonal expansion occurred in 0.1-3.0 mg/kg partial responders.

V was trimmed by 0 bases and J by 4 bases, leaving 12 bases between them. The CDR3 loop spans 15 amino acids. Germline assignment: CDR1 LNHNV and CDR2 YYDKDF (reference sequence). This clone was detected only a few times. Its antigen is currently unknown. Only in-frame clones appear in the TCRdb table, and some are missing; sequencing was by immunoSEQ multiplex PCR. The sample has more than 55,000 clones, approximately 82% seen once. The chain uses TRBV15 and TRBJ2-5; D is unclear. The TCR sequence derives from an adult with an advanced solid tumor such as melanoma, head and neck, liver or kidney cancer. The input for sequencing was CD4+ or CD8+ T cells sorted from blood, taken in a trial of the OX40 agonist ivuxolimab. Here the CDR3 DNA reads TGTGCCACCAGCAGAGATCGCCAGCTCGCAGAGACCCAGTACTTC. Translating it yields CATSRDRQLAETQYF.